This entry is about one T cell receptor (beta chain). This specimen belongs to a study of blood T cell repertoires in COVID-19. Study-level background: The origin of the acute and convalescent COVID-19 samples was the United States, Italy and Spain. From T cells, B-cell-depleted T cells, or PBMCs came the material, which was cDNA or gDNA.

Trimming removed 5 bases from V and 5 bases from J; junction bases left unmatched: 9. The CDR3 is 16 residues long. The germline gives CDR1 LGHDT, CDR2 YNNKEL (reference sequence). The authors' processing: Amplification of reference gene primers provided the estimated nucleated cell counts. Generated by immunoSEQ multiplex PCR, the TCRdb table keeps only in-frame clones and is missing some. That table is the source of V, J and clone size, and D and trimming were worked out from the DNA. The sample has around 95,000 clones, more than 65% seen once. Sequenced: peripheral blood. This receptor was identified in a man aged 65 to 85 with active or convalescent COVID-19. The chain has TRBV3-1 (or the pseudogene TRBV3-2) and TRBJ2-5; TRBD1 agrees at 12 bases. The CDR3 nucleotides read TGTGCCAGCAGCTCGACCGGGACAGGGGGCTGGGAGACCCAGTACTTC. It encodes CASSSTGTGGWETQYF.